What follows are 10 T cell receptor beta chains derived from one specimen sequenced in a study of T cells in Graves' hyperthyroidism and ophthalmopathy. TCR beta CDR3 sequences were amplified from RNA transcripts. Initially, a first-round RT-PCR of the TCR CDR3 employed the HTBI primer set. TCRdb reanalysed the multiplex PCR reads using MiXCR and keeps one entry per CDR3 protein. The top ten clones hold over 40% of a sample with a few hundred thousand distinct CDR3 sequences, 21% of them seen once. Sequences were obtained from blood. The receptors stem from a woman between 45 and 60 years old with Graves' hyperthyroidism.

This clonotype was detected ten times or more. The gene calls are TRBV7-2 and TRBJ2-7, with 9 bases fitting TRBD1. V trimming: 5 bases; J trimming: 1 base; junction bases outside the gene matches: 6. This CDR3 region has 15 residues. The V gene's germline CDR1 is SGHTA and CDR2 FQGNSA. The CDR3 protein is CASSRLDRGSYEQYF. DNA of the CDR3: TGTGCCAGCAGCAGACTGGACAGGGGTTCCTACGAGCAGTACTTC. Drawing the rest from reference TRBV7-2 and TRBJ2-7, the complete variable domain is GAGVSQSPSNKVTEKGKDVELRCDPISGHTALYWYRQSLGQGLEFLIYFQGNSAPDKSGLPSDRFSAERTGGSVSTLTIQRTQQEDSAVYLCASSRLDRGSYEQYFGPGTRLTVT.

This clonotype was picked up many times. The rearrangement joins TRBV30 to TRBJ2-3; D call uncertain. The length of the CDR3 is 13 residues. V was cut by 2 bases and J by 2 bases, with 8 bases left in between. Germline CDR1 and CDR2: GTSNPN and SVGIG (reference sequence). CDR3 loop: CAWSIGPTDTQYF. As DNA, the CDR3 is TGTGCCTGGAGTATCGGGCCCACAGATACGCAGTATTTT.

This clonotype was counted only a few times. This CDR3 is CASSLASTGKETQYF. CDR3 nucleotides: TGTGCCAGCAGCTTAGCTTCGACAGGGAAAGAGACCCAGTACTTC. The chain joins TRBV13 to TRBJ2-5; 7 bases agree with TRBD1. This CDR3 has 15 residues. V was pared by 1 base and J by 3 bases, with 5 bases of the junction left unmatched. Germline assignment: CDR1 PRHDT and CDR2 FYEKMQ (reference sequence). The variable domain in full, with the rest retrieved from reference TRBV13 and TRBJ2-5, is AAGVIQSPRHLIKEKRETATLKCYPIPRHDTVYWYQQGPGQDPQFLISFYEKMQSDKGSIPDRFSAQQFSDYHSELNMSSLELGDSALYFCASSLASTGKETQYFGPGTRLLVL.

This clonotype has ten or more counts. The V and J genes are TRBV3-1 and TRBJ2-5, with 7 bases that match TRBD2. CDR3 size: 15 residues. The junction had 5 bases not matched to a gene; V was cut back by 2 bases and J by 2 bases. Germline V gives CDR1 LGHDT, CDR2 YNNKEL (reference sequence). This CDR3 reads CASSQKREGQETQYF. The CDR3 DNA reads as TGTGCCAGCAGCCAAAAGCGGGAAGGACAAGAGACCCAGTACTTC.

There are a few counts of this clonotype. The chain employs TRBV2 and TRBJ1-2; D is unresolved. From germline, CDR1 is SNHLY and CDR2 FYNNEI. The CDR3 consists of 16 residues. Trimming removed 4 bases from V and 8 bases from J, with 23 bases in between. CDR3 protein: CASSGGSRFFKRGYTF. The CDR3 bases are TGTGCCAGCAGTGGCGGCAGTCGATTTTTTAAACGGGGCTACACCTTC.

This clonotype was counted at least ten times. V is TRBV7-9 and J is TRBJ2-5; TRBD1 aligns across 8 bases. Trimming removed 4 bases from V and 2 bases from J; junction bases left unmatched: 9. This CDR3 has 16 residues. Germline V gene lookup returns CDR1 SEHNR and CDR2 FQNEAQ (reference sequence). This chain's CDR3 is CASSYPRTGRQETQYF. DNA for the CDR3: TGTGCCAGCAGCTACCCAAGGACAGGGAGGCAAGAGACCCAGTACTTC.

This clonotype has a handful of counts. The gene calls are TRBV4-1 and TRBJ1-2; D is ambiguous. V was cut by 0 bases and J by 7 bases, with 9 bases left in between. Germline V gene data show CDR1 as MGHRA and CDR2 as YSYEKL. This CDR3 is built from 13 residues. CDR3 region: CASSQDRQFGYTF. Here the CDR3 DNA reads TGCGCCAGCAGCCAAGATCGTCAGTTTGGCTACACCTTC.

This clonotype was observed many times. V and J are TRBV28 and TRBJ2-5; D is unresolved. V gave up 6 bases and J gave up 0 bases, with 11 bases separating them. CDR3 length equals 14 residues. Germline V gives CDR1 MDHEN, CDR2 SYDVKM. CDR3 sequence (DNA): TGTGCCAGCAGCCCGGACGTGTACCAAGAGACCCAGTACTTC. This encodes CASSPDVYQETQYF.

This clonotype has ten or more counts. The chain carries TRBV2 and TRBJ2-3, with 12 bases matching TRBD1. Germline V gene data show CDR1 as SNHLY and CDR2 as FYNNEI. With V trimmed by 6 bases and J by 6 bases, 7 bases remained unmatched. This CDR3 comprises 15 residues. CDR3 coding DNA: TGTGCCAGCAGGGAGGGACAGGGGGCAGGGGATACGCAGTATTTT. Residues: CASREGQGAGDTQYF.

V is TRBV7-9 and J is TRBJ1-2; D remains unclear. This CDR3 is built from 14 residues. The V end was cut by 3 bases, the J end by 0 bases, with 8 bases between. The germline V gene encodes CDR1 SEHNR and CDR2 FQNEAQ (reference sequence). CDR3 sequence reads: CASSLGSANYGYTF. As DNA, the CDR3 is TGTGCCAGCAGCTTGGGCAGCGCTAACTATGGCTACACCTTC.